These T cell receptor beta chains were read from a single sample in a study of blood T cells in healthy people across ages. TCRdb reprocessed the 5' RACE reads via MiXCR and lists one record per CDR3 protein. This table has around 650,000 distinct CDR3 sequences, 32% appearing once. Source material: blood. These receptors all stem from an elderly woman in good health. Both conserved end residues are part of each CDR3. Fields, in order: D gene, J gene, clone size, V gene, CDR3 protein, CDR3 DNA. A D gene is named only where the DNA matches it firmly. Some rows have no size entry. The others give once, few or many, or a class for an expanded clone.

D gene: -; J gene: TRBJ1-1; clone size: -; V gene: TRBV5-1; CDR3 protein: CASSLVKANTEAFF; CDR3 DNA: TGCGCCAGCAGCTTAGTGAAAGCGAACACTGAAGCTTTCTTT
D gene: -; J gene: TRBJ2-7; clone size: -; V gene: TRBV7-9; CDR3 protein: CATIHGMGGGHNEQYF; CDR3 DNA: TGTGCCACCATTCACGGCATGGGGGGGGGCCATAATGAGCAGTACTTC
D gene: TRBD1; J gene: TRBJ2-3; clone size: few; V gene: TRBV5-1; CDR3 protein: CASSSPDRGTDTQYF; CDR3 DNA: TGCGCCAGCAGCTCACCGGACAGGGGCACAGATACGCAGTATTTT
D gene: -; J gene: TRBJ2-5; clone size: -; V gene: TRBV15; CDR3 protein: CATSGPRDRSYNEQYF; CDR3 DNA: TGTGCCACCAGCGGCCCACGGGACCGCTCCTACAATGAGCAGTACTTC
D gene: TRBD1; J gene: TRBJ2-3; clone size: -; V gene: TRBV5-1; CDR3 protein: CASSSPPGTGRTDTQYF; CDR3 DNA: TGCGCCAGCAGCTCCCCACCTGGGACAGGGCGCACAGATACGCAGTATTTT
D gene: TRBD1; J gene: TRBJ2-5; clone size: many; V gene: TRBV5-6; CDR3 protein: CASTTGGLRETQYF; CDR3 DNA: TGTGCCAGCACCACAGGGGGCCTTCGGGAGACCCAGTACTTC
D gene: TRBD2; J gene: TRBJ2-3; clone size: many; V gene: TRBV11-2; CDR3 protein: CASSPRLGGARWDTQYF; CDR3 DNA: TGTGCCAGCAGCCCGCGGCTCGGGGGGGCAAGGTGGGATACGCAGTATTTT
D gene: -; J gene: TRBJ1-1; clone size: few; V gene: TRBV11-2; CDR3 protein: CASSLSSGAVGTEAFF; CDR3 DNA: TGTGCCAGCAGCTTAAGTTCGGGGGCAGTCGGGACTGAAGCTTTCTTT
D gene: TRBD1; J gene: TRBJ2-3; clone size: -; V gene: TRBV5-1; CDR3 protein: CASSPGQEGTDTQYF; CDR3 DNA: TGCGCCAGCAGCCCGGGACAGGAGGGCACAGATACGCAGTATTTT
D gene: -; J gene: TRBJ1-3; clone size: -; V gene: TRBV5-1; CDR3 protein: CASSLSTDSGNTIYF; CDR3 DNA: TGCGCCAGCAGCTTGTCGACTGACTCTGGAAACACCATATATTTT
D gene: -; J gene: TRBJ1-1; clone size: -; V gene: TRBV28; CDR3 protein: CASGPLGELNTEAFF; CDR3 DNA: TGTGCCAGCGGGCCGCTGGGGGAACTGAACACTGAAGCTTTCTTT
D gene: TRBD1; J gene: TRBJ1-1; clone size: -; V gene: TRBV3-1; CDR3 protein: CASSQFRTGRTEAFF; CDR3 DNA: TGTGCCAGCAGCCAATTCCGGACAGGGCGCACTGAAGCTTTCTTT
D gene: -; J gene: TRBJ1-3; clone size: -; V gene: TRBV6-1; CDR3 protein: CASSTGTSGNTIYF; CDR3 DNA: TGTGCCAGCAGTACCGGGACCTCTGGAAACACCATATATTTT
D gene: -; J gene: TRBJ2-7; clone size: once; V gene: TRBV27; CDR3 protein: CASRFTGTYEQYF; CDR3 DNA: TGTGCCAGCAGGTTCACAGGGACCTACGAGCAGTACTTC
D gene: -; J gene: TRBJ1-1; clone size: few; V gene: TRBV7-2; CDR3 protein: CASSLVVSLNTEAFF; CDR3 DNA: TGTGCCAGCAGCTTAGTGGTCAGCCTGAACACTGAAGCTTTCTTT
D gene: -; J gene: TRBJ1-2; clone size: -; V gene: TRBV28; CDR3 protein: CASSFHSDGYTF; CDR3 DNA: TGTGCCAGCAGTTTTCACAGCGATGGCTACACCTTC
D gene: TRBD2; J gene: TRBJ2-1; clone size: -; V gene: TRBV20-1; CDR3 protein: CSARGTSGGYSYNEQFF; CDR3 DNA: TGCAGTGCTAGAGGGACTAGCGGGGGATACTCCTACAATGAGCAGTTCTTC
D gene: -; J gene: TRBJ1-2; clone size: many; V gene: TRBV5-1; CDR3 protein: CASSLPGTAQIYGYTF; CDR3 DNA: TGCGCCAGCAGCTTGCCAGGGACGGCCCAAATCTATGGCTACACCTTC
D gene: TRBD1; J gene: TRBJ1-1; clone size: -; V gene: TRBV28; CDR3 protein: CASSAFTGGSGEAFF; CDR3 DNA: TGTGCCAGCAGTGCCTTCACAGGGGGCTCGGGGGAAGCTTTCTTT
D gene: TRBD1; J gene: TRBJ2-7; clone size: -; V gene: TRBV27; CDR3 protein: CASSAAGTGEYEQYF; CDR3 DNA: TGTGCCAGCAGTGCCGCCGGGACAGGAGAATACGAGCAGTACTTC
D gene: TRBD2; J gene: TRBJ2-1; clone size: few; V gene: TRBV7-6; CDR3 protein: CASSPGASGGAYNEQFF; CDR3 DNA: TGTGCCAGCAGCCCAGGGGCTAGCGGGGGGGCCTACAATGAGCAGTTCTTC
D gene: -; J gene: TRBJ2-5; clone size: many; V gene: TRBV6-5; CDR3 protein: CASSYSGRGGETQYF; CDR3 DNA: TGTGCCAGCAGTTACAGCGGCAGGGGTGGGGAGACCCAGTACTTC
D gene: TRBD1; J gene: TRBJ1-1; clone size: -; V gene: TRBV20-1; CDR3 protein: CSASKTGPQYTEAFF; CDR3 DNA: TGCAGTGCTAGCAAGACAGGGCCCCAGTACACTGAAGCTTTCTTT
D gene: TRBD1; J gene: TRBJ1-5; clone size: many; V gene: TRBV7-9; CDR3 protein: CASSYRGSGEPQHF; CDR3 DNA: TGTGCCAGCAGCTACAGGGGAAGCGGAGAGCCCCAGCATTTT
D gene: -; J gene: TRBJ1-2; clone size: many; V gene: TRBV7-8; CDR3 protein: CASSPGTPPSYTF; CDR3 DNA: TGTGCCAGCAGCCCCGGGACCCCCCCGAGTTACACCTTC
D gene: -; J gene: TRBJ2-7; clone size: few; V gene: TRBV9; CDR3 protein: CASSARGYWGSQGDEQYF; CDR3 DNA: TGTGCCAGCAGCGCCCGGGGCTACTGGGGCTCCCAAGGCGATGAGCAGTACTTC
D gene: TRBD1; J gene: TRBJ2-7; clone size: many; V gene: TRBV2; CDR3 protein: CASSEDRTAYEQYF; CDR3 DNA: TGTGCCAGCAGTGAGGACAGGACAGCCTACGAGCAGTACTTC
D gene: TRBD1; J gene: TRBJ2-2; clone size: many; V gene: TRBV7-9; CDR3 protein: CASSLVPWDRANTGELFF; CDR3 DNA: TGTGCCAGCAGCTTAGTTCCTTGGGACAGGGCGAACACCGGGGAGCTGTTTTTT
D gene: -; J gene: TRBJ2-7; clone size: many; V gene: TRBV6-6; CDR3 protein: CASSSFPGQRGEQYF; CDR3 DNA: TGTGCCAGCAGTTCTTTTCCGGGACAAAGAGGCGAGCAGTACTTC
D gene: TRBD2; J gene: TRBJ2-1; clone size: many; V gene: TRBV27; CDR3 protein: CASSLRASGGYNEQFF; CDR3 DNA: TGTGCCAGCAGTTTAAGGGCTAGCGGGGGCTACAATGAGCAGTTCTTC
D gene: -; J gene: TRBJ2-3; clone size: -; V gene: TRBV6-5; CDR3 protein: CASSYRERDTQYF; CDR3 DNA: TGTGCCAGCAGTTACAGGGAACGGGATACGCAGTATTTT
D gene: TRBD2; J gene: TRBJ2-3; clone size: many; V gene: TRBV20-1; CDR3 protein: CSRQRGGRTDTQYF; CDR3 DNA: TGCAGCCGCCAGCGGGGGGGCCGCACAGATACGCAGTATTTT
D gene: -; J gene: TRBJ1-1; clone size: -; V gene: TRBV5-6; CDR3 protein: CASSLDLLNTGAFF; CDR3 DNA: TGTGCCAGCAGCTTGGATTTGTTGAACACTGGAGCTTTCTTT
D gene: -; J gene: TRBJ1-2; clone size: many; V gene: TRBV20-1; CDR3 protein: CSAQVGRVNYGYTF; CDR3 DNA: TGCAGTGCCCAGGTCGGCAGGGTAAACTATGGCTACACCTTC
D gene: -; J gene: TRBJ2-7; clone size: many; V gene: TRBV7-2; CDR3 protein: CASSYQTGTYEQYF; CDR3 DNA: TGTGCCAGCAGTTATCAGACAGGAACCTACGAGCAGTACTTC
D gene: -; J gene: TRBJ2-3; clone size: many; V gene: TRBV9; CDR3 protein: CASSSKPWDTQYF; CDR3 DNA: TGTGCCAGCAGCTCCAAGCCCTGGGATACGCAGTATTTT
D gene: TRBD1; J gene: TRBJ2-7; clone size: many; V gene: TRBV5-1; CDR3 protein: CASSLTGTGVPGSYEQYF; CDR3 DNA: TGCGCCAGCAGCTTGACCGGGACAGGGGTCCCGGGCTCCTACGAGCAGTACTTC
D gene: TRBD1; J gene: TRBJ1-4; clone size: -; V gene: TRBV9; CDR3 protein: CACSVGGRTGEEKLFF; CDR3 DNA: TGTGCCTGCAGCGTAGGGGGGAGGACAGGGGAGGAAAAACTGTTTTTT
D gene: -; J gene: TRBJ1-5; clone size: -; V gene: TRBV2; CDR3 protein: CASSGEGRTQPQHF; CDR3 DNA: TGTGCCAGCAGCGGAGAGGGGCGCACTCAGCCCCAGCATTTT
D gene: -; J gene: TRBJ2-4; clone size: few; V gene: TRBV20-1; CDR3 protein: CSARGVIRQAKNIQYF; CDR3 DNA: TGCAGTGCTAGGGGAGTCATCAGGCAAGCCAAAAACATTCAGTACTTC
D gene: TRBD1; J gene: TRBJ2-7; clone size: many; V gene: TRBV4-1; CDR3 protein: CASSPVAQGANSNEQYF; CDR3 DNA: TGCGCCAGCAGCCCCGTGGCACAGGGGGCGAATTCCAACGAGCAGTACTTC
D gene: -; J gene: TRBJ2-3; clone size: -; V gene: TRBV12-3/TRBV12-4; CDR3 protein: CAGSITDTQYF; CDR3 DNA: TGTGCTGGCAGCATTACAGATACGCAGTATTTT
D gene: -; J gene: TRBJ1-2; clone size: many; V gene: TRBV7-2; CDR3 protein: CASSLHSYYTF; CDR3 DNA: TGTGCCAGCAGCTTACACAGTTACTACACCTTC
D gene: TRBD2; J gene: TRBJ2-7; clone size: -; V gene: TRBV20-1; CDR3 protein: CSARASGRANEQYF; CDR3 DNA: TGCAGTGCTAGGGCTAGCGGGAGGGCTAATGAGCAGTACTTC
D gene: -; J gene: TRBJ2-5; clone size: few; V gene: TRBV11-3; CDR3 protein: CASSSNAAGETQYF; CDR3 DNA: TGTGCCAGCAGCTCTAACGCGGCAGGGGAGACCCAGTACTTC
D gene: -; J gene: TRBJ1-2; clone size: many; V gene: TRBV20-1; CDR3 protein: CSARDLGGDYGYTF; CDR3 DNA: TGCAGTGCTAGAGATCTGGGGGGGGACTATGGCTACACCTTC